The entry that follows covers one T cell receptor beta chain sequence. It lacks a known antigen. Sequencing ends 3 residues short of the CDR3 end; the germline J gene provides the rest. Every participant had a single incident cervical HPV16 infection, and women with prevalent HPV16 infections were excluded. Cervical HPV DNA was detected by MY09/MY11 PCR and genotyped by dot-blot hybridization. Around 15 mL of heparinized blood were centrifuged, and the buffy coat was split into aliquots, frozen at -30 degrees C, and then kept at -80 degrees C. Genomic DNA was extracted from buffy coat specimens using QIAGEN kits. This specimen comes from a study of T cells in women clearing cervical HPV infection (dated by TCRdb to the late 2010s). Broadly, across the study: Cases were approximately 25 women with histologically confirmed HPV16-related CIN3 or worse, including a couple of invasive cancers. An exploratory proof-of-principle case-control study, nested within the Guanacaste HPV Natural History Study in Costa Rica, was conducted to compare TCR repertoires across cervical HPV16 outcomes. In the parent cohort, some 10,000 women aged 18 or older were enrolled in Guanacaste, Costa Rica, during about 1992 to 1994 and were followed for seven years. Five blinded duplicates per group were added as quality controls, so that about 60 samples were obtained: 50 or so participants and around 10 replicates. Cases and controls were matched on year of sample collection and on age within five years. Since only a few of the women had HLA typing available, the possibility that HLA type was acting as a confounder could not be ruled out. Blood from cases was drawn at the visit where the lesion was first identified, while blood from controls was drawn once the infection was no longer detected. The controls were about two dozen women whose single incident HPV16 infection cleared within 12 months with no development of precancer or cancer. Among cases, blood sampling occurred a median of 149 days after lesion detection, with an interquartile range of about 90 to 200 days. Cases had a median age of around 32 years and controls had a median age of approximately 38, with no significant differences in baseline characteristics. On the study overall, not on this receptor specifically: Because the number of T cells in each sample was unknown, differences in richness could reflect differing T-cell content rather than repertoire biology. Random forest classifiers combining richness and V gene abundances distinguished cases from controls with an estimated AUC of approximately 0.8. Whether associations preceded infection or resulted from infection could not be shown with the cross-sectional design, and effector/memory subsets and HPV-specific T cells were not isolated. TCR repertoire richness was significantly higher in CIN3+ cases than in controls across sequencing depths, while evenness did not differ. Cases had lower TRBV6-7 relative abundance than controls (about 0.099% versus 0.16%; Bonferroni P = 0.0008).

TCR beta CDR3 regions were amplified by multiplex PCR using the immunoSEQ assay from an average of approximately 1,200 ng genomic DNA per sample. The assay corrected primer bias using a complete synthetic TCR repertoire to establish an amplification baseline. The amplicons were sequenced on the Illumina platform. The published analysis was carried out like this. Sequences were error-corrected by clustering with frequency ratios and a modified nearest-neighbor algorithm and were then analyzed in the immunoSEQ Analyzer with IMGT gene definitions. At each rarefaction depth, TCR richness and evenness were averaged over 20 rarefaction repeats, and samples with fewer sequences than the depth were excluded. Wilcoxon rank sum tests with FDR correction were used to compare V, D and J gene relative abundances between the groups. In the blinded duplicates, the intraclass correlation was around 96% for TCR richness and averaged about 80% across 65 to 75 gene segments. TCRdb took this table from immuneACCESS and kept in-frame rearrangements with V and J called. Such tables lack part of the clones; where checked against another copy, unresolved V genes explain under half of the gap, and the rest is unexplained. V and J calls and clone size follow that table, whereas D and trimming were derived from the DNA. The table held for this sample gives about 22,000 clones. In total, the top ten clones hold less than 4% of the sample.

There are 14 amino acids in the CDR3, from cysteine to phenylalanine inclusive. The DNA has 33 bases, all within the CDR3, and is read from base 1. CDR1 ENHRY and CDR2 SYGVKD are derived from the germline V gene. Trimming removed 7 bases from V and 2 bases from J; the gene matches leave 5 bases unexplained. The TCR was taken from a woman aged 18 to 75 with a cervical HPV16 infection that either progressed to CIN3+ or cleared (not recorded which). The sequence is built from TRBV10-3 and TRBJ2-1, with TRBD2 identical over 7 junction bases. Material: blood buffy coat. The CDR3 region: CAINLGGAYNEQFF. CDR3 DNA (partial): TGTGCCATCAATTTGGGGGGGGCCTACAATGAG.